This T cell receptor (beta chain) comes out of a study of T cell responses to AZD1222 COVID-19 vaccine. About the research overall: Pooling was applied to second doses at about 4 or about 12 weeks.

The CDR3 contains 17 residues. V dropped 0 bases and J dropped 2; count of bases not matched to a gene: 8. Per the germline V gene, CDR1 is SNHLY and CDR2 is FYNNEI. Findings and limits, study-wide: Females made up more of the donors, who were largely white British, and clonal diversity may have come out too low. Increases in Spike-specific TCR breadth and depth were seen after two AZD1222 doses. CD4 TCRs associated with vaccination spanned spike, dominating at 160-218 and 743-854.

As regards this clone: Antigen specificity is unknown.

The assay was immunoSEQ multiplex PCR, and TCRdb's table has in-frame clones only and misses some. Of 130,000 to 150,000 clones listed, 88% are singletons. J is TRBJ2-7 and V is TRBV2; 9 bases are a match to TRBD1. The clonotype originates from an adult in good health. This material consisted of peripheral blood, taken on day 0 of AZD1222 vaccination. The CDR3 bases are TGTGCCAGCAGTGAAGCGCTCCCGGACAGGGGTCCCTACGAGCAGTACTTC. Protein product: CASSEALPDRGPYEQYF.